The T cell receptor beta chain described here comes from a study of T cell responses to AZD1222 COVID-19 vaccine (dated by TCRdb to 2020 to 2022). In terms of the full investigation: AZD1222 recipients whose second dose came at about 4 weeks and those whose second dose came at about 12 weeks were combined into one group, since spike-specific TCR depth and breadth did not differ between the two schedules. A total of 230 to 250 trial participants underwent TCR sequencing, of whom 200 to 220 had received two doses of AZD1222 and around 26 had received two doses of the MenACWY control vaccine. Trial participants were enrolled by age into subgroups of 18-55, 56-69 and 70-plus years, and around 140, 26 and 57 TCR-sequenced participants, respectively, were included in these subgroups. Paper-wide results and their limitations: Nearly half of unique spike-specific TCRs reportedly recognized epitopes outside regions mutated in the B.1.351 and B.1.1.7 variants. The 56-69-year group was small, and its depth increase did not reach significance, likely because of low power. Spike-specific TCR breadth and depth rose significantly after two AZD1222 doses compared with day 0 and with MenACWY recipients. Because no day 14 peak-response samples were available, repertoires were characterized only after the peak T cell response. The whole spike protein was spanned by vaccine-associated CD4 TCRs, and dominant responses were seen in regions 160-218 and 743-854. Conclusions about previously exposed vaccinees are limited because only 5 or 6 AZD1222 recipients were SARS-CoV-2 seropositive at baseline. Participants were mostly white British, with more females than males. The authors suggested clonal diversity may have been underestimated.

Notes on this clone: Its antigen is still unknown. There are no base qualities to consult, and no much larger clone falls within one base.

The time point label here, explained by the study, means: baseline before first vaccination. Vaccinee samples came from UK trials COV001 and COV002, including a single-blind randomized controlled phase 2/3 trial of AZD1222 (ChAdOx1 nCoV-19) in healthy adults. Trial participant PBMC samples were collected at day 0 and day 28 after the second dose for TCRbeta chain sequencing. After removal of 4 bases from V and 2 bases from J, the junction retains 11 bases not matched to a gene. CDR1 and CDR2, per the germline V gene, are SGDLS and YYNGEE. The CDR3 holds 17 amino acids from the cysteine to the phenylalanine. The retained sequence is limited to the CDR3, 51 bases, with the frame set at the first base. The CDR3 regions of human TCRbeta chains were analyzed by immunosequencing. Per the source publication's procedure: TCRs in the repertoires were compared against a reference library of SARS-CoV-2-specific TCRs that had been generated with the MIRA antigen-specificity platform. Breadth was defined as the fraction of unique TCRs that were SARS-CoV-2-associated, and depth was defined as the fraction of total T cells that were SARS-CoV-2-associated. Using the MIRA data, each spike-specific TCR was assigned both to the spike region to which the TCR was reactive and to a CD4 or CD8 class. Log10-transformed breadth and depth values were compared by one-way ANOVA with Sidak's multiple comparisons tests. Entries here come from immuneACCESS through TCRdb and include only in-frame sequences with V and J called. Some clones fail to appear in such tables; in the studies checked, an unresolved V gene covers under half of the shortfall, and the cause of the remainder is unknown. V, J and clone size derive from that table, while D and trimming were established from the DNA sequence. The sample profile shows 110,000 to 150,000 clones; around 85% of them were found once. More than 7% of the sample goes to the ten largest clones.

The sample in question was peripheral blood, obtained on day 0 of AZD1222 vaccination. The rearrangement joined TRBV9 to TRBJ1-4; 7 bases in between match TRBD1. The sequence derives from an adult in good health. The sequenced DNA is TGTGCCAGCAGCCGCGAAAGGACACAGGGGACTAATGAAAAACTGTTTTTT. Translated, it reads CASSRERTQGTNEKLFF.